This TCR beta chain is drawn from a study of human T cells and chemical hapten exposure. Background on the study: The patient population, which was mostly female, had alopecia areata, totalis or universalis.

The CDR3 has 18 amino acids. The V gene's germline CDR1 is MNHNY and CDR2 SVGAGI (reference sequence). J lost 5 bases, V lost 2 bases, and 12 bases had no gene match. Worth noting for this clonotype: The antigen is undetermined.

Broader study findings: TCRs exceeding a frequency of 1 in 1000 stayed unchanged under DPC sensitization. Expanded TCR sets contained significantly more large CDR3 similarity clusters than controls.

As processed by the authors: From around 20,000 to 690,000 TCRs were found per sample, with a median of around 100,000. TCRdb reprocessed the RACE reads via MiXCR and lists one record per CDR3 protein. In this record, the V and J calls reflect TCRdb's handling and not the investigators' own analysis. The table shows roughly 88,000 distinct CDR3 sequences, with 8% to 10% occurring only once. Stated time point: pre-sensitization, week 0. The treatment was: therapeutic diphenylcyclopropenone sensitization with weekly scalp DPC. The TCR comes from a middle-aged woman with alopecia areata. Some clones in this sample may be carry-over from other donors' samples. This specimen consisted of whole blood, obtained in connection with sensitization to the hapten diphenylcyclopropenone (DPC). The chain joins TRBV6-6 to TRBJ2-5; 12 bases map to TRBD1. The CDR3 nucleotides are TGTGCCAGCAGTTACACGCCGTTCGGGACAGGGGGCCGGGAGACCCAGTACTTC. Its protein is CASSYTPFGTGGRETQYF.